This TCR beta chain was captured in a study of post-analysis software for immune sequencing data. Study-level background: Relapsing-remitting, secondary progressive and progressive-relapsing multiple sclerosis were all included among the disease courses. Broader study findings: TRBV segments more frequent in patients than in controls numbered five and included TRBV5-6, TRBV5-1 and TRBV20-1. Same-batch preparations were strongly co-clustered by F measure. Multiple sclerosis patients showed significantly lower normalized Chao1 diversity than controls did.

The ends were cut back, 4 bases at V and 3 bases at J, with 10 bases in the middle. CDR1 SGHVS and CDR2 FQNEAQ come from the germline V gene. CDR3 length: 14 residues. cDNA libraries of TCR beta carried unique molecular identifiers. T cells numbering about 0.9 to 10 million yielded cDNA molecules that totaled about 500,000. TCRdb itself ran the PCR reads through MiXCR, one entry per CDR3 protein. The data show around 400,000 distinct CDR3 sequences, 35% to 45% seen once. To note about this clonotype: The antigen is not known.

The TCR originated in a girl aged 2 to 10 with multiple sclerosis. The sequenced material came from blood. V is TRBV7-8 and J is TRBJ2-1; D is undetermined. DNA for the CDR3: TGTGCCAGCAGCTCCAAACGGGTCTACAATGAGCAGTTCTTC. Its protein is CASSSKRVYNEQFF.